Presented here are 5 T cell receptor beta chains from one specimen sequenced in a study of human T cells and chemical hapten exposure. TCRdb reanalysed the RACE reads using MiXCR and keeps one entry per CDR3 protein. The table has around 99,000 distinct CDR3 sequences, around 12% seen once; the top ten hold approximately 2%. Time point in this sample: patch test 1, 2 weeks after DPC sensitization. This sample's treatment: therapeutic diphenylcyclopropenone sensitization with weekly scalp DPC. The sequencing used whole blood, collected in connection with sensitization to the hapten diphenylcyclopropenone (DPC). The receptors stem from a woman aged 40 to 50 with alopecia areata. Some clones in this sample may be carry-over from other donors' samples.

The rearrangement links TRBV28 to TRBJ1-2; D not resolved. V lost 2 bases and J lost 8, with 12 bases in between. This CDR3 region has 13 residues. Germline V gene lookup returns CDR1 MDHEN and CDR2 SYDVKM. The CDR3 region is CASSLPTRRGYTF. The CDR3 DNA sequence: TGTGCCAGCAGTTTACCGACTCGTCGGGGCTACACCTTC.

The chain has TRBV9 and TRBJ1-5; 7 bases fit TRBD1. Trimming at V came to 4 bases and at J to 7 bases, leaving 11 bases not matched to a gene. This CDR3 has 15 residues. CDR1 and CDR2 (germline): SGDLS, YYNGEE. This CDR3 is CASSPGGGGRQPQHF. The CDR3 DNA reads TGTGCCAGCAGCCCAGGAGGAGGGGGCCGGCAGCCCCAGCATTTT.

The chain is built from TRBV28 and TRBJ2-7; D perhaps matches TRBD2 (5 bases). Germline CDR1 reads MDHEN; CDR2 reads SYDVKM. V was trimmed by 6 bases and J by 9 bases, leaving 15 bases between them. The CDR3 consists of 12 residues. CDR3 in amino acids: CASSITSRVQYF. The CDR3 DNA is TGTGCCAGCAGCATCACCTCGAGGGTGCAGTACTTC.

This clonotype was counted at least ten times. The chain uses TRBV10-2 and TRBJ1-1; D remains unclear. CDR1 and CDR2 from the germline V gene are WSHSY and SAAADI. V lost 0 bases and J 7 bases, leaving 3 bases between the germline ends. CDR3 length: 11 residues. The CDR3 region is CASSESYEAFF. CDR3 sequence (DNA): TGCGCCAGCAGTGAGTCTTATGAAGCTTTCTTT.

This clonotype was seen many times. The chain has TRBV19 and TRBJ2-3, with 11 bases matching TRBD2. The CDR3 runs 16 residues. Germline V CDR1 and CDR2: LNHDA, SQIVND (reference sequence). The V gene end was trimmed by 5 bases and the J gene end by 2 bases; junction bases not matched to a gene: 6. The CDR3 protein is CASSQTSGRFTDTQYF. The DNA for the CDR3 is TGTGCCAGTAGTCAAACTAGCGGGAGATTCACAGATACGCAGTATTTT.